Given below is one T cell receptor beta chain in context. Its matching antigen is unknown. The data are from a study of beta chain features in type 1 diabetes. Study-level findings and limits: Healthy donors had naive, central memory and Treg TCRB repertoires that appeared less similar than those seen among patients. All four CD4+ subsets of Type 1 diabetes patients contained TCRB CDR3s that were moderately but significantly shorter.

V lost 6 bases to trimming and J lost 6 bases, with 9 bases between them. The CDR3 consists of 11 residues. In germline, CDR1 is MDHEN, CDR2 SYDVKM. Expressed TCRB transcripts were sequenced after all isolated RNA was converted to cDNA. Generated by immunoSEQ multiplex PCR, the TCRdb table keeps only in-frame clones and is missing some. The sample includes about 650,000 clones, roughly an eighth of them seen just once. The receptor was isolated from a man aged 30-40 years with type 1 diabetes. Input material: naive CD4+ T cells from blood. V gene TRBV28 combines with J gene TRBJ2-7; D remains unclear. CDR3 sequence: CASRASSEQYF. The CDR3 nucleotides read TGTGCCAGCAGGGCCAGTTCCGAGCAGTACTTC. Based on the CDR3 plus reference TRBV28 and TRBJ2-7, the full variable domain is DVKVTQSSRYLVKRTGEKVFLECVQDMDHENMFWYRQDPGLGLRLIYFSYDVKMKEKGDIPEGYSVSREKKERFSLILESASTNQTSMYLCASRASSEQYFGPGTRLTVT.